This entry lists 27 T cell receptor beta chains sequenced from one sample in a study of patients and donors after allogeneic stem cell transplantation. MiXCR, applied by TCRdb to the RT-PCR reads, yields one record per CDR3 protein. The table lists about 400,000 distinct CDR3 sequences, 16% of them singletons. Sequences were obtained from blood, either unsorted or a sorted T cell fraction (not recorded which). The receptor source for this set is a human donor who was either an allogeneic HSCT recipient or a stem cell or donor lymphocyte infusion donor (not recorded which). It is not recorded whose cells these are; they may come from a transplant donor.

In its sample, this clonotype was seen a few times. The junction differs from germline at one of its ends, possibly a read error. The chain combines TRBV7-7 with TRBJ2-2, with D possibly TRBD1 on 6 matching bases. The CDR3 is 18 amino acids. Germline V CDR1 and CDR2: SSHAT, FNYEAQ (reference sequence). The CDR3: CASSSVPTGSANTGELFF. As DNA, the CDR3 is TGTGCTAGCAGCTCGGTGCCGACAGGCTCTGCGAACACCGGGGAGCTGTTTTTT.

This rearrangement joins TRBV20-1 to TRBJ2-1; possible D gene TRBD2, 6 bases. The CDR3 extends over 15 amino acids. The germline CDR1 and CDR2 sequences are DFQATT and SNEGSKA (reference sequence). V gave up 3 bases and J gave up 2 bases, with 14 bases separating them. The CDR3 reads CSARERGGPYNEQFF. Written as DNA, the CDR3 is TGCAGTGCTAGGGAGAGGGGAGGCCCCTACAATGAGCAGTTCTTC.

The table lists this clonotype with a few counts. Here the CDR3 reads CASNHRDSPNTEAFF. In DNA form, the CDR3 reads TGTGCCAGCAACCATCGGGACAGCCCGAACACTGAAGCTTTCTTT. This rearrangement joins TRBV12-3 or TRBV12-4 to TRBJ1-1, with TRBD1 identical over 7 bases. The CDR3 covers 15 residues. J was trimmed by 1 base and V by 7 bases; bases with no gene match: 9.

In this sample, this clonotype turned up many times. This chain joins TRBV2 and TRBJ2-2; maybe TRBD2 (5 bases). The germline gives CDR1 SNHLY, CDR2 FYNNEI. The germline V and J ends were trimmed by 5 bases and 7 bases, with 8 bases remaining between them. CDR3 length equals 12 residues. CDR3 nucleotides: TGTGCCAGCAGTCAGGACTTCGGGGAGCTGTTTTTT. Its protein product is CASSQDFGELFF.

This clonotype was recorded a few times. The rearrangement joins TRBV7-8 to TRBJ1-2; 8 bases agree with TRBD1. Germline CDR1 is SGHVS and CDR2 is FQNEAQ. This CDR3 is built from 16 residues. V was clipped by 5 bases and J by 4 bases; unmatched bases: 12. CDR3 nucleotides: TGTGCCAGCAGCCCGCGGGGACAGGACTACCCCTATGGCTACACCTTC. Translating gives CASSPRGQDYPYGYTF.

The V and J genes are TRBV20-1 and TRBJ2-1; 10 nucleotides align to TRBD2. The V gene end was trimmed by 4 bases and the J gene end by 9 bases; junction bases not matched to a gene: 12. CDR1 and CDR2 from the germline V gene are DFQATT and SNEGSKA (reference sequence). This CDR3 region has 15 residues. In DNA form, the CDR3 reads TGCAGTGCTATTCCCGGGACTAGCGTCAGAGGTGAGCAGTTCTTC. Protein: CSAIPGTSVRGEQFF.

The genes are TRBV25-1 and TRBJ2-3, with D unclear. Germline values: CDR1 MGHDK, CDR2 SYGVNS. The CDR3 covers 17 residues. The ends were cut back, 4 bases at V and 0 bases at J, with 17 bases in the middle. The CDR3 sequence is CASSGPTKDSSTDTQYF. Written as DNA, the CDR3 is TGTGCCAGCAGTGGACCCACCAAGGATTCTAGCACAGATACGCAGTATTTT.

The chain is built from TRBV5-4 and TRBJ2-2; possibly TRBD2 for D (5 bases). Germline V gene sequence: CDR1 SGHNT, CDR2 YYREEE (reference sequence). V lost 2 bases and J 4 bases, leaving 15 bases between the germline ends. The length of the CDR3 is 16 residues. The CDR3, as DNA: TGTGCCAGCAGCTTACGTGGACTGCAGAGCACCGGGGAGCTGTTTTTT. Translation gives CASSLRGLQSTGELFF.

The rearrangement links TRBV4-2 to TRBJ2-5; tentative D call: TRBD1 (5 bases). This CDR3 is 16 amino acids long. V was cut by 0 bases and J by 5 bases, with 16 bases left in between. Germline CDR1 reads LGHNA; CDR2 reads YNFKEQ. The CDR3 sequence is CASSQDSGYNLETQYF. The CDR3 nucleotides are TGTGCCAGCAGCCAAGATTCAGGGTATAACCTTGAGACCCAGTACTTC.

This clonotype has more than one count but fewer than ten. This chain uses TRBV15 with TRBJ1-4; D remains unclear. The germline V and J ends were trimmed by 8 bases and 8 bases, with 15 bases remaining between them. The CDR3 sequence is 13 residues long. In germline, CDR1 is LNHNV, CDR2 YYDKDF (reference sequence). The CDR3 nucleotides are TGTGCCACCGAGATCCGGGTAGGAGAAAAACTGTTTTTT. Protein sequence: CATEIRVGEKLFF.

The chain links TRBV25-1 to TRBJ2-1; no firm D call. V lost 4 bases and J lost 9, with 10 bases in between. The germline V gene has CDR1 MGHDK and CDR2 SYGVNS. The CDR3 runs to 12 residues. The CDR3 DNA sequence: TGTGCCAGCAGTGGACTTGGGATTGAGCAGTTCTTC. It yields the protein CASSGLGIEQFF.

The chain carries TRBV10-3 and TRBJ1-1; the D is unclear. The CDR3 has 12 amino acids. CDR1 and CDR2 from the germline V gene are ENHRY and SYGVKD. The V end lost 3 bases, the J end lost 5 bases, and 7 bases lay between the germline ends. In DNA, the CDR3 is TGTGCCATCAGTGAACCCGGTACTGAAGCTTTCTTT. It translates to CAISEPGTEAFF.

The chain joins TRBV9 to TRBJ1-1; possible D gene TRBD1, 5 bases. Germline assignment: CDR1 SGDLS and CDR2 YYNGEE. This CDR3 has 14 residues. Trimming took 4 bases from V and 1 from J, leaving 11 bases between them. The CDR3 DNA is TGTGCCAGCAGCCCCCGAGGGACGAACACTGAAGCTTTCTTT. Amino acid sequence: CASSPRGTNTEAFF.

This sequence joins TRBV11-3 and TRBJ2-7, with TRBD1 matching 10 bases. Germline loops: CDR1 SGHNT, CDR2 YENEEA. The CDR3 is 15 amino acids. J was trimmed by 2 bases and V by 5 bases; bases with no gene match: 6. The CDR3 is CASSPGQGGTYEQYF. Here the CDR3 DNA reads TGTGCCAGCAGCCCAGGACAGGGGGGTACCTACGAGCAGTACTTC.

The gene calls are TRBV2 and TRBJ2-1, with D tentatively TRBD2 (6 bases). V gave up 6 bases and J gave up 3 bases, with 9 bases separating them. This CDR3 has 13 amino acids. Germline CDR1 is SNHLY and CDR2 is FYNNEI. The CDR3: CASSPDYYNEQFF. CDR3 sequence (DNA): TGTGCCAGCAGCCCGGACTACTACAATGAGCAGTTCTTC.

This rearrangement joins TRBV5-1 to TRBJ1-1; D gene ambiguous. CDR1 is SGHRS and CDR2 is YFSETQ in the germline V gene. The CDR3 loop spans 13 amino acids. Trimming took 4 bases from V and 6 from J, leaving 13 bases between them. The CDR3 nucleotides read TGCGCCAGCAGCCGTTTACGGAGCGCTGAAGCTTTCTTT. Translation gives CASSRLRSAEAFF.

This clonotype was recorded many times. The chain carries TRBV12-3 or TRBV12-4 and TRBJ2-7; 12 nucleotides agree with TRBD1. The CDR3 is 16 residues long. V was pared by 6 bases and J by 5 bases, with 11 bases of the junction left unmatched. The DNA for the CDR3 is TGTGCCAGCAGCCTGCGGACCGGGACAGGGGGCCACGAGCAGTACTTC. Residues: CASSLRTGTGGHEQYF.

This rearrangement joins TRBV20-1 to TRBJ1-5; no clear D gene. V dropped 0 bases and J dropped 7 bases, with 10 bases sitting between them. Looked up from germline, CDR1 is DFQATT and CDR2 is SNEGSKA (reference sequence). The CDR3 has 13 residues. The CDR3 spells CSARDPRAQPQHF. The CDR3 DNA sequence: TGCAGTGCTAGAGATCCCCGGGCCCAGCCCCAGCATTTT.

This clonotype was detected a few times. The chain recombines TRBV12-3 or TRBV12-4 with TRBJ2-3, with D maybe TRBD2 (5 bases). This CDR3 is built from 15 residues. The V gene lost 10 bases and the J gene lost 0 bases, with 17 bases spanning the gap. DNA of the CDR3: TGTGCCACCAATCCCCGCGGGTGGAGCACAGATACGCAGTATTTT. Translated, it gives CATNPRGWSTDTQYF.

There are many counts of this clonotype. The chain uses TRBV5-1 and TRBJ1-4; D might be TRBD1 (6 bases). V was cut by 4 bases and J by 8 bases, with 18 bases left in between. The CDR3 totals 15 residues. Germline CDR1 is SGHRS and CDR2 is YFSETQ. The CDR3 DNA is TGCGCCAGCAGCCCCAGTGGGGGGGCGAAGGAAAAACTGTTTTTT. It yields the protein CASSPSGGAKEKLFF.

This clonotype has only a few counts. The genes are TRBV7-6 and TRBJ2-1; TRBD2 might be the D (6 bases). Germline V gene sequence: CDR1 SGHVS, CDR2 FNYEAQ. The CDR3 consists of 14 residues. V dropped 3 bases and J dropped 8 bases, with 14 bases sitting between them. CDR3 in amino acids: CASSLWGERDEQFF. The CDR3 DNA reads as TGTGCCAGCAGCTTGTGGGGGGAGAGGGATGAGCAGTTCTTC.

This clonotype was counted a few times. The chain combines TRBV20-1 with TRBJ2-1; 11 bases are shared with TRBD2. The CDR3 is 16 residues long. In germline, CDR1 is DFQATT, CDR2 SNEGSKA (reference sequence). Losses at the gene ends were 4 bases for V and 4 bases for J; bases not matched to a gene: 9. The CDR3 reads CSANPLAGGLYNEQFF. CDR3 DNA: TGCAGTGCTAACCCCCTAGCGGGGGGCCTATACAATGAGCAGTTCTTC.

This clonotype was seen only a few times. V is TRBV5-1 and J is TRBJ2-1; 11 positions agree with TRBD1. The CDR3 contains 15 residues. Unmatched junction bases numbered 3, after V lost 0 bases and J lost 7 bases. Germline V CDR1 and CDR2: SGHRS, YFSETQ. CDR3 DNA sequence: TGCGCCAGCAGCTTGGGGACAGGGGGCGGAAATGAGCAGTTCTTC. It specifies CASSLGTGGGNEQFF.

This clonotype was counted only a few times. The V and J genes are TRBV19 and TRBJ1-1; no definite D call. The CDR3 is made up of 15 amino acids. CDR1 is LNHDA, CDR2 SQIVND, per germline (reference sequence). Trimming cost V 3 bases and J 2 bases, with 13 bases left between them. Here the CDR3 DNA reads TGTGCCAGTAGTATTTCCGGCAGGCGAAACACTGAAGCTTTCTTT. Translation gives CASSISGRRNTEAFF.

This clonotype was counted between two and nine times. The V gene is TRBV11-3, the J gene TRBJ1-1; TRBD1 is a possible D gene (6 bases). The V end was cut by 1 base, the J end by 1 base, with 13 bases between. The CDR3 consists of 16 residues. Germline assignment: CDR1 SGHNT and CDR2 YENEEA. CDR3 protein: CASSLGTVVKNTEAFF. The CDR3 bases are TGTGCCAGCAGCTTAGGGACAGTTGTCAAGAACACTGAAGCTTTCTTT.

This clonotype was observed a handful of times. This chain uses TRBV12-3 or TRBV12-4 with TRBJ1-2, with a possible D match to TRBD1 (5 bases). The CDR3 spans 15 residues. The V gene lost 2 bases and the J gene lost 6 bases, with 16 bases spanning the gap. The CDR3: CASSLMWQGRDGYTF. The CDR3 DNA reads as TGTGCCAGCAGTTTAATGTGGCAGGGTCGAGATGGCTACACCTTC.

This clonotype came up a few times. CDR3 sequence reads: CASSLRVLGADEQYF. The CDR3 coding sequence is TGTGCCAGCAGCTTACGGGTTCTGGGGGCGGACGAGCAGTACTTC. V usage is TRBV7-6 and J usage is TRBJ2-7, with D perhaps TRBD1 (6 bases). The CDR3 is 15 amino acids. The V and J ends lost 2 bases and 5 bases respectively, with 16 bases between them. Germline CDR1 is SGHVS and CDR2 is FNYEAQ. The full variable domain, rest sourced from reference TRBV7-6 and TRBJ2-7, is GAGVSQSPRYKVTKRGQDVALRCDPISGHVSLYWYRQALGQGPEFLTYFNYEAQQDKSGLPNDRFSAERPEGSISTLTIQRTEQRDSAMYRCASSLRVLGADEQYFGPGTRLTVT.